The clone carrying this TCR beta chain was counted a few times. The antigen is unknown. A much larger clone lies a single base off, so this may be a read error. This sample was included in a study of post-analysis software for immune sequencing data. Study summary: Included courses were relapsing-remitting and secondary progressive multiple sclerosis; progressive-relapsing multiple sclerosis was also included.

Whole-study results and caveats: There was significantly lower normalized Chao1 diversity in multiple sclerosis patients than in controls. Higher frequency in patients than in controls was seen for about five TRBV segments, with TRBV5-6, TRBV5-1 and TRBV20-1 among them. Strong co-clustering by F measure linked samples that shared a preparation batch.

The CDR3 contains 15 residues. Germline CDR1 is LNHNV and CDR2 is YYDKDF (reference sequence). TCR beta cDNA libraries included unique molecular identifiers. T cells numbering about 0.85 to 11 million yielded cDNA molecules that totaled approximately 500,000. TCRdb fed the PCR reads into MiXCR, producing one record per CDR3 protein. The sample lists about 260,000 distinct CDR3 sequences; around 34% were seen once. This receptor was taken from a girl aged 5-17 years with multiple sclerosis. V gene TRBV15 combines with J gene TRBJ2-1; 7 nucleotides agree with TRBD1. The J call may be wrong; the DNA end is better matched by TRBJ2-7. The sample consisted of blood. This CDR3 is CATSTDRSSYNEQYF. The DNA for the CDR3 is TGTGCCACCAGCACGGACAGGAGCTCCTACAATGAGCAGTACTTC.